This T cell receptor (beta chain) appears in the sequencing data of a study of blood T cell repertoires in COVID-19. About the research overall: COVID-19 samples from acute and convalescent phases originated in the United States, Italy and Spain. In each case, the material was cDNA or gDNA derived from T cells, B-cell-depleted T cells, or PBMCs.

V dropped 3 bases and J dropped 3; count of bases not matched to a gene: 2. Germline CDR1 and CDR2: SEHNR and FQNEAQ (reference sequence). This CDR3 has 13 residues. As processed by the authors: Reference gene primers were amplified, and this amplification served to estimate nucleated cell counts. TCRdb keeps only in-frame clones here, not all; method: immunoSEQ multiplex PCR. From that table come the V and J calls and clone size; the DNA was used to work out D and trimming. Of roughly 32,000 clones in the sample, 80% to 90% are singletons; the top ten hold approximately 24%. Sequences were obtained from peripheral blood. This receptor was taken from a human donor in a cohort sampled during active COVID-19. The chain carries TRBV7-9 and TRBJ2-7, with TRBD1 matching 7 bases. Here the CDR3 DNA reads TGTGCCAGCAGCTTGCCAGGGGGCTACGAGCAGTACTTC. Residues: CASSLPGGYEQYF.